The rows below give T cell receptor beta chains drawn from one sample of a study of regulatory T cells in long-lasting Graves disease. TCRdb reprocessed the multiplex PCR reads with MiXCR, giving one entry per CDR3 protein. The sample yields about 530,000 distinct CDR3 sequences, about 16% seen once. This sample also appeared in a second study, on T cells in Graves' hyperthyroidism and ophthalmopathy.

The sequenced sample was peripheral blood mononuclear cells (PBMCs), obtained at new diagnosis, from a patient treated with antithyroid drugs. Every receptor here comes from a woman aged 40 to 65 with Graves disease. Each CDR3 is given with its conserved first and last residue. The D gene is left open where the match is weak. The size field is filled for only some rows; it gives once, few, many or a size class.

size	V	J	D	DNA	CDR3
many	TRBV24-1	TRBJ2-1	NA	TGTGCCACCAGTGACCCTCCGGGGCGCTCCTACAATGAGCAGTTCTTC	CATSDPPGRSYNEQFF
few	TRBV9	TRBJ2-2	NA	TGTGCCAGCAGCACCCCCACCGGGGAGCTGTTTTTT	CASSTPTGELFF
NA	TRBV2	TRBJ2-2	NA	TGTGCCAGCAGTGTGCTCACGGGCGGGGAGCTGTTTTTT	CASSVLTGGELFF
NA	TRBV12-5	TRBJ2-2	NA	TGTGCTAGTGGTTTGGTACTCTTGGGGACCGGGGAGCTGTTTTTT	CASGLVLLGTGELFF
many	TRBV5-1	TRBJ2-4	NA	TGCGCCAGCAGCCCGCAGGGTGGCATTCAGTACTTC	CASSPQGGIQYF
many	TRBV9	TRBJ1-1	NA	TGTGCCAGCAGCGTAGTTCCTACGAACACTGAAGCTTTCTTT	CASSVVPTNTEAFF
NA	TRBV12-3/TRBV12-4	TRBJ1-5	TRBD1	TGTGCCAGCAGTTGGACAGGATATCAGCCCCAGCATTTT	CASSWTGYQPQHF
few	TRBV5-6	TRBJ2-2	NA	TGTGCCAGCAGCATCGTAAGTGTTGAGGGAAGGACCACCGGGGAGCTGTTTTTT	CASSIVSVEGRTTGELFF
many	TRBV6-1	TRBJ1-1	NA	TGTGCCAGCAGGATCCGAGGAGATAACACTGAAGCTTTCTTT	CASRIRGDNTEAFF
many	TRBV28	TRBJ1-1	NA	TGTGCCAGCAGTCCCTTCTTAGGGGGGAACACTGAAGCTTTCTTT	CASSPFLGGNTEAFF
NA	TRBV5-1	TRBJ1-6	NA	TGCGCCAGCAGCTTGGGAGCAGGGATCAATTCACCCCTCCACTTT	CASSLGAGINSPLHF
many	TRBV20-1	TRBJ2-3	TRBD2	TGCAGTGCTAGAGATGTCGGACTAGCGGGGACCACAGATACGCAGTATTTT	CSARDVGLAGTTDTQYF
many	TRBV12-3/TRBV12-4	TRBJ2-7	TRBD1	TGTGCCAGCAGTTTCGAGACAGGGACCTACGAGCAGTACTTC	CASSFETGTYEQYF
many	TRBV12-5	TRBJ2-3	NA	TGTGCTAGTGGTTCAGGAGAACTGATTACCACAGATACGCAGTATTTT	CASGSGELITTDTQYF
NA	TRBV7-3	TRBJ1-1	TRBD1	TGTGCCAGCAGCACCTCAGGGGGCACTGAAGCTTTCTTT	CASSTSGGTEAFF
NA	TRBV6-5	TRBJ2-7	TRBD1	TGTGCCAGCAGTTACTCTAGGGGGCGTCAAACCAACGAGCAGTACTTC	CASSYSRGRQTNEQYF
few	TRBV20-1	TRBJ1-1	NA	TGCAGTGCTAGGAAGGCTAACACTGAAGCTTTCTTT	CSARKANTEAFF
many	TRBV6-2/TRBV6-3	TRBJ2-1	TRBD1	TGTGCCAGCAGTTACTCCCCAGGGGGAGACTACAATGAGCAGTTCTTC	CASSYSPGGDYNEQFF
many	TRBV2	TRBJ2-1	NA	TGTGCCAGCAGTGATACGGTATACAATGAGCAGTTCTTC	CASSDTVYNEQFF
many	TRBV20-1	TRBJ1-5	NA	TGCAGTGCTAGAGGGGGATCCCACGGAGGGCAGCCCCAGCATTTT	CSARGGSHGGQPQHF
many	TRBV5-1	TRBJ1-2	NA	TGCGCCAGCAGCTTGGCCATTTGGGGCAGCTTACCTTCCTATGGCTACACCTTC	CASSLAIWGSLPSYGYTF
many	TRBV7-8	TRBJ1-2	NA	TGTGCCAGCAGCTTTTTCGCACAGCCCGGGTCTGGCTACACCTTC	CASSFFAQPGSGYTF
few	TRBV19	TRBJ1-5	NA	TGTGCCAGTAGTATAGAGGAGTTGATTGATCAGCCCCAGCATTTT	CASSIEELIDQPQHF
many	TRBV5-1	TRBJ1-4	NA	TGCGCCAGCAGCCCACGGCTTGCAACTAATGAAAAACTGTTTTTT	CASSPRLATNEKLFF
NA	TRBV7-3	TRBJ2-2	NA	TGTGCCAGCACCAACGAGAACACCGGGGAGCTGTTTTTT	CASTNENTGELFF
many	TRBV3-1	TRBJ2-5	NA	TGTGCCAGCAGCCAAGCATATGCGGCTGGCGAGACCCAGTACTTC	CASSQAYAAGETQYF
NA	TRBV28	TRBJ2-3	NA	TGTGCCAGCAGTTTCTCCCTGGGAAGACCCACAGATACGCAGTATTTT	CASSFSLGRPTDTQYF
many	TRBV3-1	TRBJ2-2	NA	TGTGCCAGCAGCAGGGGAGACGGGGAGCTGTTTTTT	CASSRGDGELFF
few	TRBV6-1	TRBJ2-2	NA	TGTGCCAGTACGAACCCCGGGGGCTTAACCGGGGAGCTGTTTTTT	CASTNPGGLTGELFF
few	TRBV7-9	TRBJ2-3	NA	TGTGCCAGCAGCTTACGCCAGACAGCCACGGATACGCAGTATTTT	CASSLRQTATDTQYF
NA	TRBV2	TRBJ2-2	TRBD2	TGTGCCAGCAGAACGGGACTAACCACCGGGGAGCTGTTTTTT	CASRTGLTTGELFF
many	TRBV12-3/TRBV12-4	TRBJ2-5	TRBD2	TGTGCCAGCACCCCTACTAGCGGAGAGACCCAGTACTTC	CASTPTSGETQYF
NA	TRBV28	TRBJ2-5	NA	TGTGCCAGCAGGGGCCCCGGGACACAACAAGAGACCCAGTACTTC	CASRGPGTQQETQYF
many	TRBV11-2	TRBJ1-2	NA	TGTGCCAGCAGCCGCCCGACAGGCAACTATGGCTACACCTTC	CASSRPTGNYGYTF
NA	TRBV13	TRBJ2-7	TRBD2	TGTGCCAGCAGGCGGGGCGGGAGCTCCTACGAGCAGTACTTC	CASRRGGSSYEQYF
NA	TRBV4-1	TRBJ2-7	TRBD1	TGCGCCAGCAGCCAGGGACAGGGACACCTCTCCTACGAGCAGTACTTC	CASSQGQGHLSYEQYF
NA	TRBV29-1	TRBJ2-5	TRBD2	TGCAGCGCCTACAGCGGGGGGCAAGAGGCCCAGTACTTC	CSAYSGGQEAQYF
many	TRBV15	TRBJ1-2	TRBD1	TGTGCCACCAGCACAGGACAGGGGGATATTTATGGCTACACCTTC	CATSTGQGDIYGYTF
few	TRBV28	TRBJ2-7	NA	TGTGCCAGCAGCACGTCTGGGACAAGCGCTTACGAGCAGTACTTC	CASSTSGTSAYEQYF
NA	TRBV10-3	TRBJ2-7	TRBD1	TGTGCCATCAGTGAGGGACAGGTGGTCGAGCAGTACTTC	CAISEGQVVEQYF
NA	TRBV7-8	TRBJ2-1	NA	TGTGCCAGCAGCTCTCTTGTAGGCGGACGAGCTCCCAATGAGCAGTTCTTC	CASSSLVGGRAPNEQFF
many	TRBV12-3/TRBV12-4	TRBJ2-5	NA	TGTGCCAGCAGTTTAATGGGACCAGGGGCCGAGACCCAGTACTTC	CASSLMGPGAETQYF